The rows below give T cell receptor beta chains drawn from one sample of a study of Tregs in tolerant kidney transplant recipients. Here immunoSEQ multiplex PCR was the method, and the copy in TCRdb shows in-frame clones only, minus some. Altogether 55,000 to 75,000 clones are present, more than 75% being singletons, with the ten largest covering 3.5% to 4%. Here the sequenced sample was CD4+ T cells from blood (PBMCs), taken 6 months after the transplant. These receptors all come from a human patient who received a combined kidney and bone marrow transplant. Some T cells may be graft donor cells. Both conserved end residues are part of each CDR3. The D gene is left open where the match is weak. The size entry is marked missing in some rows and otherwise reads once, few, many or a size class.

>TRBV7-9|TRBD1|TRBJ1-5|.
TGTGCCAGCAGTCAGACAGGGGGGAATCAGCCCCAGCATTTT
CASSQTGGNQPQHF
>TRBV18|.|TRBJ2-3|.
TGTGCCAGCTCTCCCCAGGGTGCGATGCTCACAGATACGCAGTATTTT
CASSPQGAMLTDTQYF
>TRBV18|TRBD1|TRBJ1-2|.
TGTGCCAGCTCCTCCCGGGACAGGCACTATGGCTACACCTTC
CASSSRDRHYGYTF
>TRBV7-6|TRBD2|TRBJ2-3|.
TGTGCCAGCTCAAGGACCCGGGGGGGCCAGGATACGCAGTATTTT
CASSRTRGGQDTQYF
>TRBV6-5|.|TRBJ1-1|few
TGTGCCAGCAGTAGACAGGCCTGGGACACTGAAGCTTTCTTT
CASSRQAWDTEAFF
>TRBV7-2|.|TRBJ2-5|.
TGTGCCAGCAGTTCTTTCCTAGAGACCCAGTACTTC
CASSSFLETQYF
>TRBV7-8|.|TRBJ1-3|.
TGTGCCAGCAGCTTAGTTGAGGGAGCCTCTGGAAACACCATATATTTT
CASSLVEGASGNTIYF
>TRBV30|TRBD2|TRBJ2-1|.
TGTGCCTGGAGTGTGGGTAGCGGGAACGTAGGAAATGAGCAGTTCTTC
CAWSVGSGNVGNEQFF
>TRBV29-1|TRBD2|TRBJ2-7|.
TGCAGCGTTGCCCCAGCGGGGGGCGAGCAGTACTTC
CSVAPAGGEQYF
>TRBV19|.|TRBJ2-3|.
TGTGCCAGTAATCAGGTCGGAATCACAGATACGCAGTATTTT
CASNQVGITDTQYF
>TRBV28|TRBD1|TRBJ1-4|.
TGTGCCAGCAGTCCATGGGGGACAGTACAAAATGAAAAACTGTTTTTT
CASSPWGTVQNEKLFF
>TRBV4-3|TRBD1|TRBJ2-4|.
TGCGCCAGCAGCCGACTAGACAGGGGGCGCGGGGTTCCCAAAAACATTCAGTACTTC
CASSRLDRGRGVPKNIQYF
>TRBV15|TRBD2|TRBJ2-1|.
TGTGCCACCAGCCGGGGACTAGCGGGAGCTTCTGTGGACAATGAGCAGTTCTTC
CATSRGLAGASVDNEQFF
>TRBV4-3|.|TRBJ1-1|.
TGCGCCAGCAGCCCCTTGGTGAGGACTGAAGCTTTCTTT
CASSPLVRTEAFF
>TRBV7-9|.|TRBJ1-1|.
TGTGCCAGCAGAAAAACCGGGGTGGCTTTCTTT
CASRKTGVAFF
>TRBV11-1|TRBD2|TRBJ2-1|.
TGTGCCAGCCTTAGCGGGGGCCGGTACAATGAGCAGTTCTTC
CASLSGGRYNEQFF
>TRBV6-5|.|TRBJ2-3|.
TGTGCCAGCAGCCGTTTTGATACGCAGTATTTT
CASSRFDTQYF
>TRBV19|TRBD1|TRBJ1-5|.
TGTGCCAGTAGCACGACAGGGGATCAGCCCCAGCATTTT
CASSTTGDQPQHF